This T cell receptor beta chain is drawn from a study of T cells in Graves' hyperthyroidism and ophthalmopathy. CDR1 and CDR2 (germline): SGHKS, YYEKEE (reference sequence). The CDR3 spans 14 residues. Unmatched junction bases numbered 6, after V lost 4 bases and J lost 4 bases. About this clonotype itself: The antigen remains unidentified.

General study findings and limits: Also found in blood were most expanded thyroid clonotypes above 0.001.

Individuals with ophthalmopathy presented a Clinical Activity Score of at least 3, a NOSPECS grade of at least 4 and a duration under 3 months. Out of more than 8 ml of fresh peripheral blood came the PBMCs. From RNA transcripts, TCR beta CDR3 regions were amplified. The primer set for the first-round RT-PCR of the TCR CDR3 was HTBI. A single record per CDR3 protein comes from TCRdb applying MiXCR to the multiplex PCR reads. Of about 600,000 distinct CDR3 sequences listed, more than 12% are singletons. This clonotype originated in a woman between 50 and 59 years old with Graves' ophthalmopathy. Material for sequencing was blood. The chain recombines TRBV5-5 with TRBJ2-7, with 9 bases lining up with TRBD1. CDR3 in DNA: TGTGCCAGCAGCCTAGACAGGGGGTTTTACGAGCAGTACTTC. Translating gives CASSLDRGFYEQYF.